This T cell receptor beta chain is drawn from a study of CXCR3-negative and CXCR3-positive naive CD8 T cells. Whole-study findings and limits: Similar TRBV-TRBJ gene usage was seen in naive CXCR3-negative and CXCR3-positive cells, but not in memory cells.

Points on this clonotype: No antigen is known for it.

The libraries of TRB cDNA were constructed through 5' RACE using UMI labels. TCRdb re-called the 5' RACE reads and gives one entry per CDR3 protein, without DNA. This sample contains 75,000 or so distinct CDR3 sequences. The CDR3 sequence is 12 residues long. Germline CDR1 SQVTM, CDR2 ANQGSEA. The receptor comes from a human donor in good health. Some clones in this sample may be carry-over from other donors' samples. Sequenced sample: naive CXCR3- CD8+ T cells from blood. As for subset: CD45RO-CCR7+CD27+CD95- naive CD8+ T cells lacking CXCR3 (TNR3-). The V gene is TRBV29-1, the J gene TRBJ2-7. The CDR3: CSVGGRTYEQYF.